Below are 30 T cell receptor beta chains sequenced from a single sample in a study of cytomegalovirus exposure and HLA in healthy donors. Using immunoSEQ multiplex PCR, the repertoire was profiled, and TCRdb retains in-frame clones only, with some absent. The sample has 130,000 to 150,000 clones; 85% to 90% are singletons. Sequencing was done on a sample of PBMCs. All receptors come from a man aged 18 to 30 in good health and CMV-seronegative.

The J gene is TRBJ2-3, the V gene TRBV6-7, with D perhaps TRBD1 (5 bases). TRBV6-7 is an ORF, with its function uncertain. This CDR3 is built from 14 residues. V lost 2 bases to trimming and J lost 4 bases, with 10 bases between them. DNA for the CDR3: TGTGCCAGCAGTTACAAGGGGCAGTCAGATACGCAGTATTTT. It is translated as CASSYKGQSDTQYF.

The V gene is TRBV5-1, the J gene TRBJ1-3; D possibly corresponds to TRBD1 (6 bases). The CDR3 has 20 residues. Trimming took off 2 bases at V and 1 base at J, with 25 bases between the two ends. Germline-derived CDR1 and CDR2 are SGHRS and YFSETQ. CDR3 nucleotide sequence: TGCGCCAGCAGCTTACAATTGACAGGCCCCGTTGGGTCATCTGGAAACACCATATATTTT. Its translation: CASSLQLTGPVGSSGNTIYF.

The rearrangement links TRBV11-2 to TRBJ2-7, with 8 bases matching TRBD2. This CDR3 comprises 15 residues. V was pared by 5 bases and J by 2 bases, with 8 bases of the junction left unmatched. The germline V gene encodes CDR1 SGHAT and CDR2 FQNNGV. CDR3 sequence (DNA): TGTGCCAGCAGCCTGTTTAGCGGGGCCCCCTACGAGCAGTACTTC. This gives the protein CASSLFSGAPYEQYF.

V and J are TRBV13 and TRBJ2-2; D perhaps matches TRBD1 (5 bases). The CDR3 is 15 amino acids. Germline V CDR1 and CDR2: PRHDT, FYEKMQ (reference sequence). Trimming pared 1 base from V and 7 bases from J, leaving 13 bases between. CDR3 in amino acids: CASSLALGRGGELFF. CDR3 bases: TGTGCCAGCAGCTTAGCCCTCGGAAGGGGCGGGGAGCTGTTTTTT.

The chain recombines TRBV27 with TRBJ1-1; TRBD1 aligns across 7 bases. Germline trimming cut 6 bases from V and 4 bases from J; bases unmatched to any gene: 8. The length of the CDR3 is 14 residues. The germline CDR1 and CDR2 sequences are MNHEY and SMNVEV (reference sequence). In nucleotides, the CDR3 is TGTGCCAGCAGGCGAAACAGGGGAAGCACTGAAGCTTTCTTT. Its translation is CASRRNRGSTEAFF.

The chain has TRBV7-2 and TRBJ2-1, with a possible D match to TRBD1 (5 bases). V was pared by 3 bases and J by 8 bases, with 11 bases between. The CDR3 is 13 residues long. From germline, CDR1 is SGHTA and CDR2 FQGNSA. The CDR3 here is CASSLGLVDEQFF. The CDR3 bases are TGTGCCAGCAGCTTGGGGCTAGTCGATGAGCAGTTCTTC.

This chain uses TRBV6-1 with TRBJ2-7, with D unresolved. Trimming stripped 4 bases from V and 3 bases from J, with 7 bases between. The CDR3 extends over 12 amino acids. Germline CDR1 reads MNHNS; CDR2 reads SASEGT. The DNA for the CDR3 is TGTGCCAGCAGTGTTGAGAACTACGAGCAGTACTTC. This translates into CASSVENYEQYF.

The V and J genes are TRBV7-2 and TRBJ2-7; 10 bases map to TRBD2. In germline, CDR1 is SGHTA, CDR2 FQGNSA. This CDR3 is built from 16 residues. The ends lost 5 bases at V and 0 bases at J; junction bases unmatched: 7. The CDR3 sequence is CASSRGSGRGSYEQYF. DNA for the CDR3: TGTGCCAGCAGCCGGGGGAGCGGGAGGGGCTCCTACGAGCAGTACTTC.

This clone was counted only a few times. The chain links TRBV5-1 to TRBJ1-4, with D maybe TRBD1 (6 bases). CDR1 is SGHRS, CDR2 YFSETQ, per germline. The V and J ends lost 4 bases and 6 bases respectively, with 16 bases between them. The CDR3 is made up of 15 amino acids. In DNA form, the CDR3 reads TGCGCCAGCAGCGCCTCTGAGTGGGGGCATGAAAAACTGTTTTTT. Protein: CASSASEWGHEKLFF. Looking up the rest from reference TRBV5-1 and TRBJ1-4 gives the full variable domain: KAGVTQTPRYLIKTRGQQVTLSCSPISGHRSVSWYQQTPGQGLQFLFEYFSETQRNKGNFPGRFSGRQFSNSRSEMNVSTLELGDSALYLCASSASEWGHEKLFFGSGTQLSVL.

This chain links TRBV13 with TRBJ1-1, with 7 positions matching TRBD1. V was clipped by 2 bases and J by 4 bases; unmatched bases: 4. Germline-derived CDR1 and CDR2 are PRHDT and FYEKMQ (reference sequence). CDR3 length equals 14 residues. CDR3 protein: CASSLRGRGTEAFF. Here the CDR3 DNA reads TGTGCCAGCAGCTTAAGGGGGCGGGGCACTGAAGCTTTCTTT.

This chain joins TRBV15 and TRBJ2-7, with TRBD1 identical over 7 bases. J was trimmed by 0 bases and V by 2 bases; bases with no gene match: 1. The CDR3 runs 14 residues. Germline V gene lookup returns CDR1 LNHNV and CDR2 YYDKDF (reference sequence). In nucleotides, the CDR3 is TGTGCCACCAGCAGAACAGGGGCCTCCTACGAGCAGTACTTC. Its translation: CATSRTGASYEQYF.

This clone has only a few counts. V and J are TRBV29-1 and TRBJ1-6; 12 bases fit TRBD1. The V and J ends lost 6 bases and 10 bases, in that order; junction bases with no gene match: 10. The CDR3 has 15 amino acids. Looked up from germline, CDR1 is SQVTM and CDR2 is ANQGSEA. This CDR3 reads CSVRDRGLLRSPLHF. The CDR3 nucleotides read TGCAGCGTGAGGGACAGGGGGCTCTTGAGGTCACCCCTCCACTTT.

V usage is TRBV25-1 and J usage is TRBJ2-2; 9 nucleotides line up with TRBD1. The trim removed 3 bases at V and 7 bases at J, leaving 15 bases unmatched. The CDR3 covers 18 residues. The germline V gene encodes CDR1 MGHDK and CDR2 SYGVNS. Here the CDR3 DNA reads TGTGCCAGCAGTGATGAGGGACAGGGCTTTCGAACGATCGGGGAGCTGTTTTTT. This encodes CASSDEGQGFRTIGELFF. Using reference TRBV25-1 and TRBJ2-2 for the parts outside the CDR3, the full variable domain is EADIYQTPRYLVIGTGKKITLECSQTMGHDKMYWYQQDPGMELHLIHYSYGVNSTEKGDLSSESTVSRIRTEHFPLTLESARPSHTSQYLCASSDEGQGFRTIGELFFGEGSRLTVL.

The chain carries TRBV5-4 and TRBJ2-3, with D hard to call. The CDR3 extends over 12 amino acids. V lost 4 bases and J 2 bases, leaving 5 bases between the germline ends. Looked up from germline, CDR1 is SGHNT and CDR2 is YYREEE (reference sequence). For the CDR3, the DNA is TGTGCCAGCAGCCCCAACACAGATACGCAGTATTTT. Encoded protein: CASSPNTDTQYF.

The V and J genes are TRBV9 and TRBJ2-7; 8 bases align to TRBD1. The V gene's germline CDR1 is SGDLS and CDR2 YYNGEE. The junction had 6 bases not matched to a gene; V was cut back by 2 bases and J by 2 bases. The length of the CDR3 is 15 residues. The CDR3 region has the DNA TGTGCCAGCAGCGTTACCGGGACAGGAACCTACGAGCAGTACTTC. Translated: CASSVTGTGTYEQYF.

The V gene is TRBV7-2, the J gene TRBJ2-6, with a tentative D call TRBD2 (5 bases). Germline assignment: CDR1 SGHTA and CDR2 FQGNSA. V was shortened by 3 bases and J by 0 bases, with 15 bases between the two germline ends. The CDR3 is 18 residues long. CDR3 in amino acids: CASSLEAGITSGANVLTF. The CDR3 region has the DNA TGTGCCAGCAGCTTGGAAGCCGGGATTACCTCTGGGGCCAACGTCCTGACTTTC.

The chain has TRBV7-6 and TRBJ1-4; 7 nucleotides align to TRBD1. The CDR3 runs 19 residues. With 4 bases clipped from V and 5 bases from J, the junction kept 19 bases outside the gene matches. The germline V gene encodes CDR1 SGHVS and CDR2 FNYEAQ. The DNA for the CDR3 is TGTGCCAGCAGCTCCCGCTGGGGACAGAAAGGTGGGGGAAATGAAAAACTGTTTTTT. Amino acid sequence: CASSSRWGQKGGGNEKLFF.

CDR3 bases: TGCAGCGTTGACGTGGGGCGGGGGGGCCCTGAGCAGTTCTTC. It translates to CSVDVGRGGPEQFF. V gene TRBV29-1 combines with J gene TRBJ2-1, with 9 bases lining up with TRBD2. V trimming: 3 bases; J trimming: 9 bases; junction bases outside the gene matches: 9. Germline assignment: CDR1 SQVTM and CDR2 ANQGSEA. The CDR3 has 14 residues.

V is TRBV5-1 and J is TRBJ2-5; 7 bases match TRBD2. Trimming took 5 bases from V and 5 from J; bases not matched to a gene: 0. The CDR3 covers 11 residues. CDR1 is SGHRS and CDR2 is YFSETQ in the germline V gene. CDR3 coding DNA: TGCGCCAGCAGGGGGGGGGAGACCCAGTACTTC. This gives the protein CASRGGETQYF.

Remarks on this clone: The identical CDR3 is also encoded by other nucleotide sequences in the sample. The CDR3 DNA reads as TGCAGCGTGGAACAGGGTTCTTACGAGCAGTACTTC. This translates into CSVEQGSYEQYF. V and J are TRBV29-1 and TRBJ2-7; tentatively, D is TRBD1 (6 bases). In germline, CDR1 is SQVTM, CDR2 ANQGSEA. Between the trimmed V and J ends, which lost 6 bases and 4 bases, there was a span of 13 bases. CDR3 length: 12 amino acids.

The chain has TRBV27 and TRBJ1-2; 7 positions match TRBD1. The CDR3 has 16 amino acids. Germline V lookup: CDR1 MNHEY, CDR2 SMNVEV (reference sequence). The V gene end was trimmed by 5 bases and the J gene end by 0 bases; junction bases not matched to a gene: 9. This CDR3 is CASSPGQNPANYGYTF. Here the CDR3 DNA reads TGTGCCAGCAGTCCGGGACAGAACCCAGCTAACTATGGCTACACCTTC.

The CDR3: CASTPSQGSSYEQYF. The CDR3 coding sequence is TGTGCCAGCACCCCCTCACAGGGGTCCTCCTACGAGCAGTACTTC. The chain is built from TRBV6-5 and TRBJ2-7, with TRBD1 identical over 7 bases. With 7 bases clipped from V and 0 bases from J, the junction kept 9 bases outside the gene matches. From germline, CDR1 is MNHEY and CDR2 SVGAGI. The CDR3 loop spans 15 amino acids.

V is TRBV5-6 and J is TRBJ2-5; possibly TRBD2 for D (5 bases). The CDR3 covers 13 residues. Trimming removed 3 bases from V and 5 bases from J, with 11 bases in between. Germline lookup yields CDR1 SGHDT and CDR2 YYEEEE. CDR3 loop: CASSWTDLETQYF. The CDR3 bases are TGTGCCAGCAGCTGGACTGACCTGGAGACCCAGTACTTC. Filled out from reference TRBV5-6 and TRBJ2-5, the complete variable domain reads DAGVTQSPTHLIKTRGQQVTLRCSPKSGHDTVSWYQQALGQGPQFIFQYYEEEERQRGNFPDRFSGHQFPNYSSELNVNALLLGDSALYLCASSWTDLETQYFGPGTRLLVL.

The chain has TRBV6-1 and TRBJ2-1; TRBD2 matches 10 bases. Trimming cost V 4 bases and J 7 bases; bases outside gene matches: 10. Germline-derived CDR1 and CDR2 are MNHNS and SASEGT. CDR3 length: 16 residues. Here the CDR3 reads CASSAASGSVWNEQFF. CDR3 bases: TGTGCCAGCAGTGCAGCTAGCGGGAGTGTCTGGAATGAGCAGTTCTTC.

The rearrangement links TRBV7-8 to TRBJ2-3; the match to TRBD2 covers 8 bases. The CDR3 extends over 17 amino acids. CDR1 SGHVS and CDR2 FQNEAQ come from the germline V gene. The V segment lost 5 bases and the J segment 4 bases; nucleotides outside the gene matches: 14. The CDR3, as DNA: TGTGCCAGCAGCCCGCTGGGTCCCGGGAGGGGGTCAGATACGCAGTATTTT. Its protein product is CASSPLGPGRGSDTQYF. Full variable domain (outside the CDR3, taken from reference TRBV7-8 and TRBJ2-3): GAGVSQSPRYKVAKRGQDVALRCDPISGHVSLFWYQQALGQGPEFLTYFQNEAQLDKSGLPSDRFFAERPEGSVSTLKIQRTQQEDSAVYLCASSPLGPGRGSDTQYFGPGTRLTVL.

The V gene is TRBV10-3, the J gene TRBJ1-3, with a possible D match to TRBD1 (5 bases). The CDR3 spans 16 residues. Germline V CDR1 and CDR2: ENHRY, SYGVKD. Trimming cost V 0 bases and J 1 base, with 10 bases left between them. In DNA form, the CDR3 reads TGTGCCATCAGTGAGTCGGGGCATGCGTCTGGAAACACCATATATTTT. Residues: CAISESGHASGNTIYF.

The CDR3 loop reads CASSLEGGVNEQFF. In DNA form, the CDR3 reads TGCGCCAGCAGCTTGGAGGGAGGGGTCAATGAGCAGTTCTTC. The rearrangement links TRBV5-1 to TRBJ2-1, with 7 bases fitting TRBD2. CDR1 and CDR2 from the germline V gene are SGHRS and YFSETQ. V dropped 0 bases and J dropped 6; count of bases not matched to a gene: 3. There are 14 residues in the CDR3.

The CDR3 bases are TGCGCCAGCAGCTTGGACAGGGGTAGTGAGGCTTTCTTT. Its protein is CASSLDRGSEAFF. V and J are TRBV5-1 and TRBJ1-1, with 7 bases fitting TRBD1. This CDR3 contains 13 residues. The V gene's germline CDR1 is SGHRS and CDR2 YFSETQ. The V gene end was trimmed by 0 bases and the J gene end by 11 bases; junction bases not matched to a gene: 7.

The chain joins TRBV6-4 to TRBJ2-3, with a weak D call TRBD1 (7 bases). CDR3 size: 15 residues. Between the trimmed V and J ends, which lost 3 bases and 0 bases, there was a span of 10 bases. Germline assignment: CDR1 MRHNA and CDR2 SNTAGT. The CDR3 spells CASSEGGQSTDTQYF. The CDR3 nucleotides are TGTGCCAGCAGTGAGGGGGGACAGAGCACAGATACGCAGTATTTT.

The chain joins TRBV19 to TRBJ1-5; D gene ambiguous. Between the trimmed V and J ends, which lost 6 bases and 0 bases, there was a span of 9 bases. This CDR3 region has 14 residues. Germline CDR1 is LNHDA and CDR2 is SQIVND (reference sequence). DNA for the CDR3: TGTGCCAGTAGGGGCTTCACTAGCAATCAGCCCCAGCATTTT. This translates into CASRGFTSNQPQHF.